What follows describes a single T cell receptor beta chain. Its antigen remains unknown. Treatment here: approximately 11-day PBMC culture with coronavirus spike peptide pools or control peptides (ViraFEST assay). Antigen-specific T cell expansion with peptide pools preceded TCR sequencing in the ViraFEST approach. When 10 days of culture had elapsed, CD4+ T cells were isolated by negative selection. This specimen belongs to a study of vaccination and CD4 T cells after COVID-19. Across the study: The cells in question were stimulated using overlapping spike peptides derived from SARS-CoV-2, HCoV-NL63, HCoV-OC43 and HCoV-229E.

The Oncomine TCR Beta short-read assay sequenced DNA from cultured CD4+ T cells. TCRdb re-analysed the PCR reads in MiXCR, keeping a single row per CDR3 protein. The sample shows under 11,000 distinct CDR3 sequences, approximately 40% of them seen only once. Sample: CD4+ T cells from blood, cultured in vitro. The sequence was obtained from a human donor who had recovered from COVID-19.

CDR3 amino acids: CASSAALGQGGGNTIYF. The CDR3, as DNA: TGTGCCAGTAGTGCCGCCCTAGGACAGGGTGGTGGAAACACCATATATTTT. This sequence joins TRBV19 and TRBJ1-3; 8 positions agree with TRBD1. CDR1 is LNHDA and CDR2 is SQIVND in the germline V gene (reference sequence). With V trimmed by 5 bases and J by 3 bases, 12 bases remained unmatched. The CDR3 extends over 17 amino acids.